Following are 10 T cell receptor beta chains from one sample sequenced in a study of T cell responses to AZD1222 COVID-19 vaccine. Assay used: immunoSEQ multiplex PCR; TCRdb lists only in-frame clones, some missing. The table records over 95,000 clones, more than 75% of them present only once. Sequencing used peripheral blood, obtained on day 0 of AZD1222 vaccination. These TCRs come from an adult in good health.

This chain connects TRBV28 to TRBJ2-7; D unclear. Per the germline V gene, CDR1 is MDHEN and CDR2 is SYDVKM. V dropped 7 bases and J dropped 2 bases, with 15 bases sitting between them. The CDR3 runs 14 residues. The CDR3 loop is CASIPDNSPYEQYF. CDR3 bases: TGTGCCAGCATTCCGGATAACTCTCCCTACGAGCAGTACTTC.

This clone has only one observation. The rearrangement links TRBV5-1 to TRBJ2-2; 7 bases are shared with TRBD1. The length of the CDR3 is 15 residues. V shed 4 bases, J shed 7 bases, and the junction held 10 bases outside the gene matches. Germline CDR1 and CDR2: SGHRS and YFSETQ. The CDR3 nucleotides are TGCGCCAGCAGCCCGGACAGGAGGTCTTACGGGGAGCTGTTTTTT. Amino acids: CASSPDRRSYGELFF.

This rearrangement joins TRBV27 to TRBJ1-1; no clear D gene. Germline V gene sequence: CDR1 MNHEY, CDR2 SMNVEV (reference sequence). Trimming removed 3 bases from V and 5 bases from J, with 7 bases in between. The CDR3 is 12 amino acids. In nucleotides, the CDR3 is TGTGCCAGCAGTTTTAAGGGTACTGAAGCTTTCTTT. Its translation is CASSFKGTEAFF.

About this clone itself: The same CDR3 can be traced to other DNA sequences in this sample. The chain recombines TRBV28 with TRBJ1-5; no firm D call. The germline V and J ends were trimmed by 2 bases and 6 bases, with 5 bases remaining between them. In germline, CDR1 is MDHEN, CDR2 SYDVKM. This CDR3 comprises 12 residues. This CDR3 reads CASSLLGQPQHF. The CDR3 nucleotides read TGTGCCAGCAGTTTACTAGGTCAGCCCCAGCATTTT.

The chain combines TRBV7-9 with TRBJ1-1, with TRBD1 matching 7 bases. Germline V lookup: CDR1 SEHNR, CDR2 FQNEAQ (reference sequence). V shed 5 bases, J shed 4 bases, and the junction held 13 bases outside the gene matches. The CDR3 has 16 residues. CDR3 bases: TGTGCCAGCAGCCCCTATGGGCTGACAGGGCGCACTGAAGCTTTCTTT. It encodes CASSPYGLTGRTEAFF.

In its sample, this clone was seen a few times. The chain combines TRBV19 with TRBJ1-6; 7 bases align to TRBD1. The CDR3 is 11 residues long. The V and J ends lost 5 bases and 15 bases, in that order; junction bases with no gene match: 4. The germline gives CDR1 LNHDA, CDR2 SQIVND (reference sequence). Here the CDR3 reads CASSVQGILHF. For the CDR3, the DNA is TGTGCCAGTAGTGTACAGGGGATCCTCCACTTT. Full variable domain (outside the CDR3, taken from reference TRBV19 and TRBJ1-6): DGGITQSPKYLFRKEGQNVTLSCEQNLNHDAMYWYRQDPGQGLRLIYYSQIVNDFQKGDIAEGYSVSREKKESFPLTVTSAQKNPTAFYLCASSVQGILHFGNGTRLTVT.

CDR3 region: CSTYGPGETQYF. DNA for the CDR3: TGCAGCACCTACGGGCCGGGGGAGACCCAGTACTTC. J is TRBJ2-5 and V is TRBV29-1; perhaps TRBD2 as D (5 bases). The CDR3 contains 12 residues. Between the trimmed V and J ends, which lost 8 bases and 5 bases, there was a span of 15 bases. Germline CDR1 is SQVTM and CDR2 is ANQGSEA.

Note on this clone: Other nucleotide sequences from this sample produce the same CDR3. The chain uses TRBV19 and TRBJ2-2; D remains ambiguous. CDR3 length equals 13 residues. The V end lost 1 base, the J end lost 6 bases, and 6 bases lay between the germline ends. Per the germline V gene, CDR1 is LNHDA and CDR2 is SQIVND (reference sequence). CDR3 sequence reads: CASSIVEAGELFF. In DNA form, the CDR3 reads TGTGCCAGTAGTATAGTAGAGGCCGGGGAGCTGTTTTTT.

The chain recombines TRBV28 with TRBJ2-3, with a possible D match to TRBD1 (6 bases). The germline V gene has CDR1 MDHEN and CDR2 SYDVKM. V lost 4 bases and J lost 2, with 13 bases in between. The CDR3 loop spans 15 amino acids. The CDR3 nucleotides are TGTGCCAGCAGTTCCCCTGGACAGTTCACAGATACGCAGTATTTT. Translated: CASSSPGQFTDTQYF.

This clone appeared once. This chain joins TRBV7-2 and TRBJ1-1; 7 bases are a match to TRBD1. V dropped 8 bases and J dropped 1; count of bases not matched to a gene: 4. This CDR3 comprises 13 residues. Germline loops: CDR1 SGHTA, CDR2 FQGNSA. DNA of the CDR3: TGTGCCAGCGGGGGACAGCGGAACACTGAAGCTTTCTTT. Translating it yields CASGGQRNTEAFF.